The next 32 T cell receptor beta chains were all read from a single sample in a study of radiation and T cells in renal cell carcinoma. The time point: baseline pretreatment blood. Stated treatment: 15 Gy SBRT to primary tumor, nephrectomy 4 weeks later. Clones were sequenced by immunoSEQ multiplex PCR, and TCRdb holds only the in-frame ones, with some missing. The data contain 87,000 or so clones, 86% of them singletons. Here the sequenced sample was blood, taken from a patient whose treatment included radiotherapy and nephrectomy. The receptors were sampled from a man aged 50 or older with renal cell carcinoma.

On this clone: At one end, the junction sequence differs from germline, possibly due to a read error. The chain couples TRBV6-5 to TRBJ1-4, with D unresolved. This CDR3 contains 13 residues. Germline-derived CDR1 and CDR2 are MNHEY and SVGAGI. CDR3 protein: CASWDATNEKLFF. The DNA for the CDR3 is TGTGCCAGTTGGGATGCAACTAATGAAAAACTGTTCTTT.

The chain combines TRBV2 with TRBJ2-1; the match to TRBD2 covers 7 bases. This CDR3 comprises 17 residues. Germline V gives CDR1 SNHLY, CDR2 FYNNEI. V lost 2 bases to trimming and J lost 5 bases; unmatched junction nucleotides: 12. CDR3 nucleotides: TGTGCCAGCAGTGAATCAGGTCCGGGACTAAACAACAATGAGCAGTTCTTC. Encoded protein: CASSESGPGLNNNEQFF.

V gene TRBV5-4 combines with J gene TRBJ2-7; D is unresolved. CDR1 is SGHNT, CDR2 YYREEE, per germline (reference sequence). The V gene lost 2 bases and the J gene lost 7 bases, with 10 bases spanning the gap. This CDR3 is 12 amino acids long. The CDR3 spells CASSLGSWEQYF. In nucleotides, the CDR3 is TGTGCCAGCAGCTTAGGATCCTGGGAGCAGTACTTC.

J is TRBJ2-7 and V is TRBV10-3, with D maybe TRBD2 (5 bases). This CDR3 has 12 residues. Germline-derived CDR1 and CDR2 are ENHRY and SYGVKD. Trimming left V 7 bases short and J 4 bases short, with 11 bases between. The CDR3 spells CAITSPGYEQYF. In DNA, the CDR3 is TGTGCCATCACCAGCCCGGGGTACGAGCAGTACTTC.

The chain joins TRBV4-1 to TRBJ1-2; D unclear. Trimming left V 2 bases short and J 5 bases short, with 15 bases between. Germline V gene lookup returns CDR1 MGHRA and CDR2 YSYEKL. This CDR3 contains 15 residues. The CDR3 DNA sequence: TGCGCCAGCAGCCAACCCGCAGAAGGATCGTATGGCTACACCTTC. Translated: CASSQPAEGSYGYTF.

This clone was seen more than once but under ten times. The V call is TRBV5-1, the J call TRBJ1-2; D is undetermined. The CDR3 sequence is 13 residues long. V was shortened by 0 bases and J by 4 bases, with 7 bases between the two germline ends. Per germline, CDR1 SGHRS and CDR2 YFSETQ. The CDR3 sequence: CASSLGAAYGYTF. The CDR3 bases are TGCGCCAGCAGCTTGGGAGCAGCCTATGGCTACACCTTC.

The chain is built from TRBV5-1 and TRBJ2-5; D remains unclear. CDR3 length: 12 amino acids. The germline V and J ends were trimmed by 0 bases and 7 bases, with 7 bases remaining between them. Germline V gene data show CDR1 as SGHRS and CDR2 as YFSETQ. CDR3: CASSLEVGTQYF. For the CDR3, the DNA is TGCGCCAGCAGCTTGGAGGTGGGGACCCAGTACTTC.

The CDR3 here is CASSEGRQHKETQYF. CDR3 bases: TGTGCCAGCAGTGAAGGAAGACAGCACAAAGAGACCCAGTACTTC. This chain links TRBV6-1 with TRBJ2-5; D might be TRBD1 (5 bases). The CDR3 has 15 residues. The V gene lost 1 base and the J gene lost 3 bases, with 12 bases spanning the gap. Germline loops: CDR1 MNHNS, CDR2 SASEGT.

This chain joins TRBV9 and TRBJ2-1; 9 nucleotides agree with TRBD1. The CDR3 contains 15 residues. Germline values: CDR1 SGDLS, CDR2 YYNGEE. The V gene end was trimmed by 0 bases and the J gene end by 13 bases; junction bases not matched to a gene: 11. CDR3 protein: CASSVAGDRAGYQFF. For the CDR3, the DNA is TGTGCCAGCAGCGTAGCTGGGGACAGGGCCGGTTACCAGTTCTTC.

This clone was seen once. This rearrangement joins TRBV28 to TRBJ1-5; 8 positions match TRBD1. Germline CDR1 and CDR2: MDHEN and SYDVKM. The CDR3 loop spans 16 amino acids. The V gene end was trimmed by 6 bases and the J gene end by 1 base; junction bases not matched to a gene: 8. This CDR3 is CASRPRGQGSNQPQHF. DNA of the CDR3: TGTGCCAGCAGACCCCGAGGACAGGGAAGCAATCAGCCCCAGCATTTT. The full variable domain, in which reference TRBV28 and TRBJ1-5 provide the parts outside the CDR3, is DVKVTQSSRYLVKRTGEKVFLECVQDMDHENMFWYRQDPGLGLRLIYFSYDVKMKEKGDIPEGYSVSREKKERFSLILESASTNQTSMYLCASRPRGQGSNQPQHFGDGTRLSIL.

This clone was detected only a few times. V usage is TRBV2 and J usage is TRBJ1-2; D may be TRBD1 (5 bases). The CDR3 has 18 residues. V dropped 8 bases and J dropped 0 bases, with 25 bases sitting between them. Per germline, CDR1 SNHLY and CDR2 FYNNEI. The CDR3 loop reads CASEGLRDPSLPNYGYTF. In DNA form, the CDR3 reads TGTGCCAGCGAGGGACTTCGGGACCCCTCTCTCCCTAACTATGGCTACACCTTC. Based on the CDR3 plus reference TRBV2 and TRBJ1-2, the full variable domain is EPEVTQTPSHQVTQMGQEVILRCVPISNHLYFYWYRQILGQKVEFLVSFYNNEISEKSEIFDDQFSVERPDGSNFTLKIRSTKLEDSAMYFCASEGLRDPSLPNYGYTFGSGTRLTVV.

The V and J genes are TRBV5-5 and TRBJ1-2, with D perhaps matching TRBD1 (5 bases). The CDR3 is 13 amino acids. V lost 4 bases to trimming and J lost 4 bases, with 11 bases between them. Germline CDR1 SGHKS, CDR2 YYEKEE (reference sequence). CDR3 sequence (DNA): TGTGCCAGCAGCATTCAGGGAAGCTATGGCTACACCTTC. It encodes CASSIQGSYGYTF.

This clone was detected a few times. The chain joins TRBV10-3 to TRBJ1-6; D remains unclear. V lost 8 bases, J lost 1 base, and 12 bases lay in between. Germline lookup yields CDR1 ENHRY and CDR2 SYGVKD. The CDR3 covers 15 residues. In DNA, the CDR3 is TGTGCCATCGCAGAGAACGAGTCCTATAATTCACCCCTCCACTTT. This gives the protein CAIAENESYNSPLHF.

The chain has TRBV14 and TRBJ1-2; 10 nucleotides line up with TRBD1. The CDR3 loop spans 17 amino acids. The germline V gene has CDR1 SGHDN and CDR2 FVKESK. The junction had 12 bases not matched to a gene; V was cut back by 5 bases and J by 3 bases. The CDR3 here is CASSKRDRGAFDYGYTF. The CDR3 region has the DNA TGTGCCAGCAGCAAACGGGACAGGGGTGCGTTTGACTATGGCTACACCTTC.

This clone showed up just a few times. The rearrangement uses TRBV5-4 and TRBJ1-3; D not certain. V lost 5 bases to trimming and J lost 0 bases, with 12 bases between them. The CDR3 extends over 15 amino acids. CDR1 is SGHNT, CDR2 YYREEE, per germline (reference sequence). CDR3 sequence reads: CASSRDEHSGNTIYF. For the CDR3, the DNA is TGTGCCAGCAGTCGTGACGAACACTCTGGAAACACCATATATTTT.

This chain joins TRBV6-6 and TRBJ2-7; 9 bases are a match to TRBD1. The germline CDR1 and CDR2 sequences are MNHNY and SVGAGI (reference sequence). V trimming: 6 bases; J trimming: 3 bases; junction bases outside the gene matches: 6. The CDR3 covers 14 residues. The CDR3 DNA sequence: TGTGCCAGCAGAGACGGACAGGGGATCTACGAGCAGTACTTC. Encoded protein: CASRDGQGIYEQYF.

CDR3 region: CASRGQFGSNEQFF. CDR3 sequence (DNA): TGTGCCAGCAGAGGACAGTTCGGGTCTAATGAGCAGTTCTTC. The rearrangement links TRBV2 to TRBJ2-1; D is possibly TRBD1 (6 bases). V shed 6 bases and J shed 7 bases, with 16 bases lying between them. Germline CDR1 and CDR2: SNHLY and FYNNEI. CDR3 length equals 14 residues.

DNA of the CDR3: TGTGCCAGTAGTATAACCTCCAGGGGATCGGCTGGGGCCAACGTCCTGACTTTC. The encoded protein is CASSITSRGSAGANVLTF. V usage is TRBV19 and J usage is TRBJ2-6; possibly TRBD1 for D (6 bases). From germline, CDR1 is LNHDA and CDR2 SQIVND (reference sequence). CDR3 length: 18 amino acids. The V end lost 2 bases, the J end lost 2 bases, and 16 bases lay between the germline ends.

J is TRBJ2-7 and V is TRBV29-1, with 11 positions matching TRBD2. Germline V CDR1 and CDR2: SQVTM, ANQGSEA. Trimming cost V 6 bases and J 2 bases; bases outside gene matches: 9. The CDR3 totals 15 residues. The CDR3, as DNA: TGCAGCGTCGCCCGGCCGACTAGCGGGACCTACGAGCAGTACTTC. Translation: CSVARPTSGTYEQYF.

The rearrangement links TRBV7-9 to TRBJ1-5, with D perhaps TRBD1 (5 bases). The CDR3 sequence is 11 residues long. The V gene's germline CDR1 is SEHNR and CDR2 FQNEAQ (reference sequence). The V and J ends lost 5 bases and 9 bases respectively, with 8 bases between them. CDR3: CASSLGGPQHF. CDR3 nucleotide sequence: TGTGCCAGCAGCCTCGGGGGGCCCCAGCATTTT.

The genes are TRBV2 and TRBJ1-2, with D maybe TRBD1 (5 bases). Trimming cost V 9 bases and J 2 bases, with 10 bases left between them. Germline V lookup: CDR1 SNHLY, CDR2 FYNNEI. The CDR3 covers 12 residues. The CDR3 DNA reads as TGTGCCAGTGGGGGGGAAAACTATGGCTACACCTTC. It specifies CASGGENYGYTF.

This rearrangement joins TRBV30 to TRBJ2-1, with TRBD1 matching over 9 bases. The CDR3 spans 16 residues. V lost 1 base and J lost 7; bases outside the gene matches: 11. CDR1 is GTSNPN, CDR2 SVGIG, per germline (reference sequence). The CDR3 DNA reads as TGTGCCTGGAGTGACCACAGGGGGCAAGTGAGTAATGAGCAGTTCTTC. The encoded protein is CAWSDHRGQVSNEQFF.

The genes are TRBV28 and TRBJ2-3, with D possibly matching TRBD1 (6 bases). The V and J ends lost 5 bases and 3 bases respectively, with 18 bases between them. Germline CDR1 MDHEN, CDR2 SYDVKM. The CDR3 runs 16 residues. In DNA, the CDR3 is TGTGCCAGCAGTGGGGATGCAGGGGATAGTACAGATACGCAGTATTTT. Amino acids: CASSGDAGDSTDTQYF.

This clone turned up a few times. The rearrangement links TRBV6-5 to TRBJ1-1; 8 bases match TRBD1. Germline V CDR1 and CDR2: MNHEY, SVGAGI. The trim removed 6 bases at V and 0 bases at J, leaving 3 bases unmatched. The CDR3 runs 14 residues. The CDR3 sequence is CASRQTGVNTEAFF. The DNA of the CDR3 is TGTGCCAGCAGGCAGACAGGGGTGAACACTGAAGCTTTCTTT.

This chain uses TRBV12-5 with TRBJ1-1; TRBD1 might be the D (5 bases). V lost 3 bases, J lost 1 base, and 6 bases lay in between. This CDR3 has 13 amino acids. CDR1 is LGHNT, CDR2 FRNRAP, per germline. The CDR3 coding sequence is TGTGCTAGTGGTTTCGGGGGGAACACTGAAGCTTTCTTT. It codes for CASGFGGNTEAFF.

The chain couples TRBV27 to TRBJ2-5; 7 nucleotides line up with TRBD2. Germline V gives CDR1 MNHEY, CDR2 SMNVEV (reference sequence). CDR3 size: 15 residues. Trimming cost V 2 bases and J 5 bases; bases outside gene matches: 8. The CDR3 reads CASSLTGGGWETQYF. The CDR3 DNA reads as TGTGCCAGCAGTTTAACGGGAGGAGGATGGGAGACCCAGTACTTC.

This chain connects TRBV12-5 to TRBJ2-7; 7 bases map to TRBD2. Losses at the gene ends were 7 bases for V and 1 base for J; bases not matched to a gene: 4. This CDR3 contains 13 residues. Germline assignment: CDR1 LGHNT and CDR2 FRNRAP. The CDR3 DNA follows: TGTGCTAGTGTCCTCGGGGGGTCCTACGAGCAGTACTTC. As protein: CASVLGGSYEQYF. Full variable domain (missing parts from reference TRBV12-5 and TRBJ2-7): DARVTQTPRHKVTEMGQEVTMRCQPILGHNTVFWYRQTMMQGLELLAYFRNRAPLDDSGMPKDRFSAEMPDATLATLKIQPSEPRDSAVYFCASVLGGSYEQYFGPGTRLTVT.

The chain recombines TRBV7-9 with TRBJ1-1, with a tentative D call TRBD1 (5 bases). This CDR3 is 14 amino acids long. V was cut by 5 bases and J by 3 bases, with 13 bases left in between. Germline CDR1 SEHNR, CDR2 FQNEAQ (reference sequence). This CDR3 is CASSPVKGHTEAFF. The CDR3 DNA reads as TGTGCCAGCAGCCCCGTGAAGGGACACACTGAAGCTTTCTTT.

V and J are TRBV30 and TRBJ2-3; D may match TRBD1 or TRBD2 (5 bases each). Germline-derived CDR1 and CDR2 are GTSNPN and SVGIG (reference sequence). V lost 2 bases to trimming and J lost 2 bases, with 23 bases between them. The length of the CDR3 is 18 residues. The CDR3 DNA reads TGTGCCTGGAGTCCCTCTCCCCCGGGGCTAGCTCTCACAGATACGCAGTATTTT. It yields the protein CAWSPSPPGLALTDTQYF. The full variable domain, rest sourced from reference TRBV30 and TRBJ2-3, is SQTIHQWPATLVQPVGSPLSLECTVEGTSNPNLYWYRQAAGRGLQLLFYSVGIGQISSEVPQNLSASRPQDRQFILSSKKLLLSDSGFYLCAWSPSPPGLALTDTQYFGPGTRLTVL.

This chain joins TRBV10-1 and TRBJ2-1; 9 bases fit TRBD2. The germline gives CDR1 WNHNN, CDR2 SYGVQD (reference sequence). This CDR3 is built from 17 residues. Unmatched junction bases numbered 8, after V lost 1 base and J lost 4 bases. The CDR3: CASSELCASGEYNEQFF. The DNA of the CDR3 is TGCGCCAGCAGTGAGTTGTGTGCTAGCGGGGAGTACAATGAGCAGTTCTTC.

The chain recombines TRBV4-3 with TRBJ1-2; TRBD1 agrees at 9 bases. This CDR3 contains 14 residues. V gave up 2 bases and J gave up 8 bases; unmatched junction bases: 6. Germline CDR1 and CDR2: LGHNA and YSLEER. This CDR3 is CASSQPGTGLGYTF. The CDR3 nucleotides are TGCGCCAGCAGCCAACCTGGGACAGGGCTCGGCTACACCTTC.

The chain combines TRBV18 with TRBJ2-7; unclear D gene. Deletions cut 1 base from V and 0 bases from J, with 10 bases between. Per germline, CDR1 KGHSH and CDR2 LQKENI. The length of the CDR3 is 15 residues. The CDR3 DNA reads as TGTGCCAGCTCACCACGGGAAGGGATCTCCTACGAGCAGTACTTC. It yields the protein CASSPREGISYEQYF.